This T cell receptor beta chain is from a study of T cells after yellow fever vaccination. Study-wide background: Where fractions had low cell numbers, libraries were prepared from them with the SMART-Seq v4 Ultra Low Input RNA kit. Findings of the study overall: Most clones from primary vaccination were detected again post-booster (around 96% CD4, approximately 90% CD8). The secondary response was weaker, and its peak arrived faster, on day 5 versus 15.

Generation of TCR cDNA used 5'RACE template switching (which added a universal primer site and UMIs). TCRdb recomputed calls from the 5' RACE reads with MiXCR, one row per CDR3 protein. This sample has approximately 550,000 distinct CDR3 sequences, with about 19% found just once. V lost 5 bases and J 7 bases, leaving 9 bases between the germline ends. This CDR3 is 12 amino acids long. A note on this clonotype: Its specificity is not known.

The genes are TRBV12-3 or TRBV12-4 and TRBJ1-5, with D uncertain. This receptor was taken from a man aged 25-40 years who received the YFV17D yellow fever vaccine. The sequencing used PBMCs, collected 15 days after the yellow fever booster vaccination. The CDR3 bases are TGTGCCAGCAGTGTTGCGAGGCAGCCCCAGCATTTT. Protein sequence: CASSVARQPQHF.